These 27 T cell receptor beta chains originate from one sample sequenced in a study of blood T cell repertoires in COVID-19. Produced via immunoSEQ multiplex PCR; TCRdb's table is partial and in-frame only. The sample yields about 160,000 clones, more than 70% seen once. Sequenced input: PBMCs or T cells enriched from blood (not recorded which). The source is a man in his forties who had recovered from COVID-19.

This sequence joins TRBV12-3 or TRBV12-4 and TRBJ1-4, with 9 bases identical to TRBD1. Trimming cost V 6 bases and J 6 bases; bases outside gene matches: 2. This CDR3 is built from 13 residues. CDR3 protein: CASRTGGYEKLFF. The CDR3 DNA is TGTGCCAGCAGGACAGGGGGATATGAAAAACTGTTTTTT.

The V gene is TRBV12-3 or TRBV12-4, the J gene TRBJ2-3, with 9 bases lining up with TRBD2. The junction had 6 bases not matched to a gene; V was cut back by 11 bases and J by 6 bases. The CDR3 totals 12 residues. The CDR3, as DNA: TGTGCCGCGGGGGGGGACGGGGATACGCAGTATTTT. Encoded protein: CAAGGDGDTQYF.

The count of this clone is one. V gene TRBV23-1 combines with J gene TRBJ2-3; TRBD2 is a possible D gene (6 bases). TRBV23-1 has ORF status, its function being uncertain. The V end lost 1 base, the J end lost 2 bases, and 16 bases lay between the germline ends. This CDR3 region has 17 residues. CDR3 protein: CASSQCVQDYHTDTQYF. CDR3 sequence (DNA): TGCGCCAGCAGTCAATGCGTCCAGGACTACCACACAGATACGCAGTATTTT.

The chain combines TRBV27 with TRBJ1-1; D remains ambiguous. Germline loops: CDR1 MNHEY, CDR2 SMNVEV (reference sequence). V was shortened by 6 bases and J by 8 bases, with 10 bases between the two germline ends. The CDR3 is 11 amino acids. The CDR3 loop reads CASSAPGEAFF. The CDR3 DNA is TGTGCCAGCAGCGCCCCCGGGGAAGCTTTCTTT.

The V and J genes are TRBV18 and TRBJ2-2; the D gene is possibly TRBD1 (5 bases). Germline CDR1 KGHSH, CDR2 LQKENI. Trimming left V 3 bases short and J 1 base short, with 12 bases between. CDR3 size: 16 residues. CDR3 sequence reads: CASSPRQRENTGELFF. The CDR3 nucleotides are TGTGCCAGCTCACCCAGACAGAGAGAGAACACCGGGGAGCTGTTTTTT.

The gene calls are TRBV5-1 and TRBJ2-7, with a weak D call TRBD1 (6 bases). V was shortened by 4 bases and J by 7 bases, with 12 bases between the two germline ends. The CDR3 covers 12 residues. The germline V gene has CDR1 SGHRS and CDR2 YFSETQ. The CDR3: CASSPQGGEQYF. Here the CDR3 DNA reads TGCGCCAGCAGCCCACAGGGTGGGGAGCAGTACTTC.

The rearrangement uses TRBV6-6 and TRBJ1-2; weak D call: TRBD1 (5 bases). Germline V CDR1 and CDR2: MNHNY, SVGAGI (reference sequence). Trimming left V 2 bases short and J 8 bases short, with 9 bases between. The CDR3 is 12 residues long. CDR3 in amino acids: CASSYDGAGYTF. In DNA, the CDR3 is TGTGCCAGCAGTTACGATGGGGCCGGCTACACCTTC.

This chain uses TRBV19 with TRBJ1-1; 9 nucleotides agree with TRBD1. This CDR3 comprises 15 residues. Germline values: CDR1 LNHDA, CDR2 SQIVND (reference sequence). Trimming cost V 5 bases and J 1 base; bases outside gene matches: 5. CDR3 sequence: CASSSGTGSNTEAFF. In DNA, the CDR3 is TGTGCCAGTAGTTCAGGGACAGGGTCGAACACTGAAGCTTTCTTT.

The CDR3 DNA reads TGTGCCAGCAGTCCTATGGGAAACACCATATATTTT. As protein: CASSPMGNTIYF. This sequence joins TRBV12-3 or TRBV12-4 and TRBJ1-3, with D unresolved. Trimming cost V 5 bases and J 4 bases, with 6 bases left between them. The CDR3 is 12 residues long.

This chain uses TRBV5-1 with TRBJ2-3, with 7 bases aligning to TRBD2. This CDR3 has 15 residues. After removal of 2 bases from V and 0 bases from J, the junction contained 3 bases not matched to a gene. Germline values: CDR1 SGHRS, CDR2 YFSETQ. CDR3 amino acids: CASSFERDSTDTQYF. DNA of the CDR3: TGCGCCAGCAGCTTCGAGCGGGACAGCACAGATACGCAGTATTTT.

This sequence joins TRBV27 and TRBJ2-3; 9 positions match TRBD1. Germline CDR1 and CDR2: MNHEY and SMNVEV (reference sequence). V lost 6 bases to trimming and J lost 4 bases; unmatched junction nucleotides: 8. This CDR3 has 15 amino acids. The CDR3 loop reads CASSLRDRVPDTQYF. The CDR3 DNA is TGTGCCAGCAGCCTCCGGGACAGGGTCCCAGATACGCAGTATTTT.

V and J are TRBV6-5 and TRBJ1-2, with 8 bases that match TRBD1. The V and J ends lost 8 bases and 4 bases, in that order; junction bases with no gene match: 9. Germline CDR1 is MNHEY and CDR2 is SVGAGI. The CDR3 sequence is 14 residues long. Here the CDR3 reads CASLRQGALYGYTF. CDR3 in DNA: TGTGCCAGCCTACGGCAGGGGGCTCTCTATGGCTACACCTTC.

The count of this clone is one. The chain links TRBV6-1 to TRBJ2-5; D might be TRBD1 (6 bases). CDR1 MNHNS and CDR2 SASEGT come from the germline V gene. The germline V and J ends were trimmed by 0 bases and 6 bases, with 8 bases remaining between them. CDR3 size: 13 residues. CDR3 loop: CASSEAGAKTQYF. The CDR3 DNA is TGTGCCAGCAGTGAAGCGGGGGCAAAGACCCAGTACTTC.

In this sample, this clone turned up a few times. The V and J genes are TRBV7-9 and TRBJ2-3; D is undetermined. The V and J ends lost 4 bases and 4 bases respectively, with 12 bases between them. Germline CDR1 SEHNR, CDR2 FQNEAQ (reference sequence). The length of the CDR3 is 14 residues. CDR3: CASSYSHSSDTQYF. In DNA, the CDR3 is TGTGCCAGCAGCTACTCGCATTCCTCAGATACGCAGTATTTT.

J is TRBJ1-2 and V is TRBV5-4; 8 bases match TRBD1. The V and J ends lost 6 bases and 1 base, in that order; junction bases with no gene match: 5. This CDR3 is built from 14 residues. Germline CDR1 SGHNT, CDR2 YYREEE (reference sequence). CDR3 bases: TGTGCCAGCAACCAGGGGGCGAGTAACTATGGCTACACCTTC. Translation gives CASNQGASNYGYTF.

J is TRBJ1-2 and V is TRBV18; TRBD1 aligns across 7 bases. CDR3 size: 16 residues. After removal of 2 bases from V and 4 bases from J, the junction contained 10 bases not matched to a gene. CDR1 KGHSH and CDR2 LQKENI come from the germline V gene. The CDR3 loop reads CASSPSSTGDIYGYTF. Here the CDR3 DNA reads TGTGCCAGCTCACCAAGCTCAACAGGGGACATCTATGGCTACACCTTC.

This rearrangement joins TRBV5-4 to TRBJ1-2, with 7 nucleotides matching TRBD1. The germline CDR1 and CDR2 sequences are SGHNT and YYREEE (reference sequence). The CDR3 spans 15 residues. The ends lost 0 bases at V and 4 bases at J; junction bases unmatched: 6. The DNA for the CDR3 is TGTGCCAGCAGCTTGGGGGACAGTACATTCTATGGCTACACCTTC. Translated: CASSLGDSTFYGYTF.

The rearrangement joins TRBV5-4 to TRBJ1-2, with D possibly matching TRBD1 (6 bases). This CDR3 has 11 amino acids. Trimming removed 10 bases from V and 4 bases from J, with 11 bases in between. Germline CDR1 is SGHNT and CDR2 is YYREEE (reference sequence). CDR3 coding DNA: TGTGCCTGGGGGGGCGGCTATGGCTACACCTTC. Amino acid sequence: CAWGGGYGYTF. Variable domain in full (rest from reference TRBV5-4 and TRBJ1-2): ETGVTQSPTHLIKTRGQQVTLRCSSQSGHNTVSWYQQALGQGPQFIFQYYREEENGRGNFPPRFSGLQFPNYSSELNVNALELDDSALYLCAWGGGYGYTFGSGTRLTVV.

The V call is TRBV4-1, the J call TRBJ1-4; 7 bases agree with TRBD1. Losses at the gene ends were 5 bases for V and 8 bases for J; bases not matched to a gene: 14. The germline V gene has CDR1 MGHRA and CDR2 YSYEKL. CDR3 length: 16 amino acids. In nucleotides, the CDR3 is TGCGCCAGCAGCTTGCACCTCACAGGGGTGGGAGAAAAACTGTTTTTT. It is translated as CASSLHLTGVGEKLFF.

The V gene is TRBV7-3, the J gene TRBJ2-3; the D gene is possibly TRBD2 (5 bases). Germline values: CDR1 SGHTA, CDR2 FQGTGA. V was trimmed by 4 bases and J by 1 base, leaving 9 bases between them. This CDR3 region has 14 residues. The CDR3 bases are TGTGCCAGCAGCTCGGACTTTCGCACAGATACGCAGTATTTT. This translates into CASSSDFRTDTQYF. Looking up the rest from reference TRBV7-3 and TRBJ2-3 gives the full variable domain: GAGVSQTPSNKVTEKGKYVELRCDPISGHTALYWYRQSLGQGPEFLIYFQGTGAADDSGLPNDRFFAVRPEGSVSTLKIQRTERGDSAVYLCASSSDFRTDTQYFGPGTRLTVL.

The chain couples TRBV27 to TRBJ1-2; a possible D gene is TRBD1 (5 bases). The V end was cut by 5 bases, the J end by 6 bases, with 13 bases between. Germline V gene sequence: CDR1 MNHEY, CDR2 SMNVEV (reference sequence). The CDR3 spans 13 residues. The CDR3 DNA reads TGTGCCAGCAGTCCTAGGGGTGGCGATGGCTACACCTTC. As protein: CASSPRGGDGYTF.

V is TRBV9 and J is TRBJ1-6; TRBD1 matches 8 bases. The CDR3 length is 15 residues. The trim removed 3 bases at V and 8 bases at J, leaving 7 bases unmatched. Germline values: CDR1 SGDLS, CDR2 YYNGEE. The CDR3 DNA follows: TGTGCCAGCAGCGAGGGACAGGCAGACTATTCACCCCTCCACTTT. Encoded protein: CASSEGQADYSPLHF.

V usage is TRBV29-1 and J usage is TRBJ2-7; tentatively, D is TRBD1 (6 bases). Germline-derived CDR1 and CDR2 are SQVTM and ANQGSEA. This CDR3 region has 13 residues. Deletions cut 4 bases from V and 2 bases from J, with 12 bases between. The CDR3 region has the DNA TGCAGCGTTGGATACGGGACACCCTACGAGCAGTACTTC. It encodes CSVGYGTPYEQYF.

The sample holds one count of this clone. This chain joins TRBV9 and TRBJ1-6; a weak D match, TRBD1 (5 bases). The CDR3 sequence is 14 residues long. From germline, CDR1 is SGDLS and CDR2 YYNGEE. The V end lost 4 bases, the J end lost 7 bases, and 12 bases lay between the germline ends. The CDR3 loop reads CASSPTEGNSPLHF. Here the CDR3 DNA reads TGTGCCAGCAGCCCGACGGAGGGGAATTCACCCCTCCACTTT.

This clone was counted a single time. V usage is TRBV30 and J usage is TRBJ1-2, with 10 bases lining up with TRBD1. The CDR3 totals 12 residues. Trimming at V came to 7 bases and at J to 7 bases, leaving 6 bases not matched to a gene. The germline gives CDR1 GTSNPN, CDR2 SVGIG (reference sequence). The CDR3 is CASTDRGFGYTF. The CDR3 DNA sequence: TGTGCCTCCACGGACAGGGGGTTTGGCTACACCTTC.

The gene calls are TRBV6-5 and TRBJ1-6, with TRBD1 matching 8 bases. Trimming at V came to 6 bases and at J to 7 bases, leaving 8 bases not matched to a gene. The CDR3 covers 15 residues. The germline V gene has CDR1 MNHEY and CDR2 SVGAGI. This CDR3 reads CASRAGGVGNSPLHF. The CDR3 region has the DNA TGTGCCAGCAGAGCAGGGGGCGTAGGGAATTCACCCCTCCACTTT.

The rearrangement joins TRBV5-1 to TRBJ1-2; weak D call: TRBD1 (6 bases). This CDR3 contains 14 residues. The germline V and J ends were trimmed by 0 bases and 4 bases, with 10 bases remaining between them. Per germline, CDR1 SGHRS and CDR2 YFSETQ. The CDR3 spells CASSLGTVVYGYTF. The DNA for the CDR3 is TGCGCCAGCAGCTTGGGGACAGTCGTCTATGGCTACACCTTC.